These T cell receptor beta chains were read from a single sample in a study of T cell responses to AZD1222 COVID-19 vaccine. Produced via immunoSEQ multiplex PCR; TCRdb's table is partial and in-frame only. The table lists 150,000 to 250,000 clones, approximately 93% of them singletons. Specimen: peripheral blood, collected 28 days after the second AZD1222 dose. These receptors originate from an adult who received the AZD1222 COVID-19 vaccine. CDR3s include the opening cysteine and the closing phenylalanine or tryptophan. A D gene is named only where the DNA matches it firmly. Some rows mark clone size as missing; the rest say once, few, many or name a class of expanded clone.

clone size: NA
J gene: TRBJ2-7
D gene: NA
V gene: TRBV27
CDR3 protein: CATRKVGKADISYEQYF
CDR3 DNA: TGTGCTACCCGGAAGGTCGGCAAGGCCGATATATCCTACGAGCAGTACTTC

clone size: NA
J gene: TRBJ2-5
D gene: TRBD1
V gene: TRBV25-1
CDR3 protein: CASTNRGETQYF
CDR3 DNA: TGTGCCAGCACTAACAGGGGAGAGACCCAGTACTTC

clone size: NA
J gene: TRBJ1-1
D gene: NA
V gene: TRBV5-1
CDR3 protein: CASSPRGNTEAFF
CDR3 DNA: TGCGCCAGCAGCCCTAGGGGGAACACTGAAGCTTTCTTT

clone size: NA
J gene: TRBJ1-2
D gene: NA
V gene: TRBV6-5
CDR3 protein: CASSVQGVNYGYTF
CDR3 DNA: TGTGCCAGCAGCGTACAGGGAGTTAACTATGGCTACACCTTC

clone size: NA
J gene: TRBJ1-1
D gene: NA
V gene: TRBV11-2
CDR3 protein: CASSLATNTEAFF
CDR3 DNA: TGTGCCAGCAGCTTAGCCACGAACACTGAAGCTTTCTTT

clone size: once
J gene: TRBJ2-7
D gene: TRBD1
V gene: TRBV2
CDR3 protein: CASSGDSYEQCF
CDR3 DNA: TGTGCCAGCAGTGGGGACAGTTACGAGCAGTGCTTC

clone size: NA
J gene: TRBJ1-1
D gene: NA
V gene: TRBV28
CDR3 protein: CASSFQGTEAFF
CDR3 DNA: TGTGCCAGCAGTTTCCAGGGGACTGAAGCTTTCTTT

clone size: NA
J gene: TRBJ2-5
D gene: NA
V gene: TRBV5-4
CDR3 protein: CASSLVGATAGAQYF
CDR3 DNA: TGTGCCAGCAGCTTGGTGGGGGCCACGGCGGGGGCCCAGTACTTC

clone size: NA
J gene: TRBJ1-4
D gene: TRBD1
V gene: TRBV3-1/TRBV3-2
CDR3 protein: CASQRDRTEKLFF
CDR3 DNA: TGTGCCAGCCAGAGGGACAGAACTGAAAAACTGTTTTTT

clone size: NA
J gene: TRBJ1-1
D gene: NA
V gene: TRBV30
CDR3 protein: CAWSKGGTEAFF
CDR3 DNA: TGTGCCTGGAGCAAGGGGGGCACTGAAGCTTTCTTT

clone size: NA
J gene: TRBJ1-5
D gene: TRBD1
V gene: TRBV19
CDR3 protein: CASRTGGTSNQPQHF
CDR3 DNA: TGTGCCAGTAGGACAGGGGGAACTAGCAATCAGCCCCAGCATTTT

clone size: NA
J gene: TRBJ1-5
D gene: NA
V gene: TRBV30
CDR3 protein: CALDGINQPQHF
CDR3 DNA: TGTGCCTTGGACGGAATCAATCAGCCCCAGCATTTT

clone size: NA
J gene: TRBJ2-3
D gene: NA
V gene: TRBV7-3
CDR3 protein: CASSLTVGTTDTQYF
CDR3 DNA: TGTGCCAGCAGCTTAACAGTTGGCACCACAGATACGCAGTATTTT

clone size: once
J gene: TRBJ1-6
D gene: TRBD1
V gene: TRBV3-1/TRBV3-2
CDR3 protein: CASSPRTGLYNSPLHF
CDR3 DNA: TGTGCCAGCAGCCCCAGGACAGGGCTTTATAATTCACCCCTCCACTTT

clone size: NA
J gene: TRBJ2-3
D gene: TRBD2
V gene: TRBV6-4
CDR3 protein: CASSDSGTSVSDTQYF
CDR3 DNA: TGTGCCAGCAGTGATTCCGGGACTAGTGTGTCAGATACGCAGTATTTT

clone size: NA
J gene: TRBJ1-1
D gene: TRBD1
V gene: TRBV5-1
CDR3 protein: CASSWDRAGTEAFF
CDR3 DNA: TGCGCCAGCAGCTGGGACAGGGCGGGAACTGAAGCTTTCTTT

clone size: NA
J gene: TRBJ1-2
D gene: NA
V gene: TRBV4-2
CDR3 protein: CASSRGDYGYTF
CDR3 DNA: TGTGCCAGCAGCCGGGGGGACTATGGCTACACCTTC

clone size: NA
J gene: TRBJ2-7
D gene: TRBD2
V gene: TRBV30
CDR3 protein: CAWSRTSGGAYEQYF
CDR3 DNA: TGTGCCTGGAGTCGGACTAGCGGGGGGGCCTACGAGCAGTACTTC

clone size: NA
J gene: TRBJ2-1
D gene: NA
V gene: TRBV19
CDR3 protein: CASSRVGGLGTYNEQFF
CDR3 DNA: TGTGCCAGTAGTCGGGTAGGGGGGCTCGGAACCTACAATGAGCAGTTCTTC

clone size: NA
J gene: TRBJ2-7
D gene: NA
V gene: TRBV3-1/TRBV3-2
CDR3 protein: CASSQGVSGSYEQYF
CDR3 DNA: TGTGCCAGCAGCCAAGGGGTCTCGGGCTCCTACGAGCAGTACTTC

clone size: NA
J gene: TRBJ1-4
D gene: NA
V gene: TRBV5-1
CDR3 protein: CASSLGGGGGEKLFF
CDR3 DNA: TGCGCCAGCAGCTTGGGTGGCGGGGGCGGAGAAAAACTGTTTTTT

clone size: NA
J gene: TRBJ1-2
D gene: NA
V gene: TRBV12-3/TRBV12-4
CDR3 protein: CASSDTGRGYTF
CDR3 DNA: TGTGCCAGCAGCGACACAGGGCGCGGCTACACCTTC

clone size: NA
J gene: TRBJ1-3
D gene: NA
V gene: TRBV9
CDR3 protein: CASSVAESNSGNTIYF
CDR3 DNA: TGTGCCAGCAGCGTAGCGGAAAGTAACTCTGGAAACACCATATATTTT

clone size: NA
J gene: TRBJ1-1
D gene: NA
V gene: TRBV10-1
CDR3 protein: CASRIDRDTEAFF
CDR3 DNA: TGCGCCAGCAGGATAGACAGAGACACTGAAGCTTTCTTT

clone size: NA
J gene: TRBJ1-1
D gene: NA
V gene: TRBV2
CDR3 protein: CASRENTEAFF
CDR3 DNA: TGTGCCAGCAGGGAGAACACTGAAGCTTTCTTT

clone size: NA
J gene: TRBJ1-2
D gene: TRBD1
V gene: TRBV3-1/TRBV3-2
CDR3 protein: CASSPLNRGLGYTF
CDR3 DNA: TGTGCCAGCAGCCCCCTAAACAGGGGGCTCGGCTACACCTTC

clone size: NA
J gene: TRBJ2-5
D gene: TRBD2
V gene: TRBV4-1
CDR3 protein: CASSQAFGGGTSGGSRETQYF
CDR3 DNA: TGCGCCAGCAGCCAAGCATTTGGGGGAGGGACTAGCGGGGGGTCCAGGGAGACCCAGTACTTC

clone size: once
J gene: TRBJ2-6
D gene: NA
V gene: TRBV7-5
CDR3 protein: CARSFGLLEGPSGANVLTF
CDR3 DNA: TGTGCCAGAAGCTTCGGGCTATTGGAAGGTCCCTCTGGGGCCAACGTCCTGACTTTC

clone size: once
J gene: TRBJ2-1
D gene: TRBD2
V gene: TRBV4-1
CDR3 protein: CASSQEWLAGGNEQFF
CDR3 DNA: TGCGCCAGCAGCCAAGAATGGCTAGCGGGGGGGAATGAGCAGTTCTTC

clone size: NA
J gene: TRBJ1-3
D gene: NA
V gene: TRBV7-9
CDR3 protein: CASSLDRAGDTIYF
CDR3 DNA: TGTGCCAGCAGCTTAGACAGGGCCGGAGACACCATATATTTT

clone size: NA
J gene: TRBJ2-2
D gene: NA
V gene: TRBV6-4
CDR3 protein: CASSGGATGELFF
CDR3 DNA: TGTGCCAGCAGTGGAGGGGCCACCGGGGAGCTGTTTTTT

clone size: once
J gene: TRBJ1-6
D gene: TRBD1
V gene: TRBV7-8
CDR3 protein: CASSFRDRNSPLHF
CDR3 DNA: TGTGCCAGCAGCTTCCGGGACAGAAATTCACCCCTCCACTTT

clone size: NA
J gene: TRBJ1-6
D gene: TRBD1
V gene: TRBV10-3
CDR3 protein: CAISAGDRVRNSPLHF
CDR3 DNA: TGTGCCATCAGTGCCGGGGACAGGGTTCGCAATTCACCCCTCCACTTT

clone size: NA
J gene: TRBJ1-5
D gene: NA
V gene: TRBV6-4
CDR3 protein: CARSPLVGEGQPQHF
CDR3 DNA: TGTGCCAGGAGCCCCTTAGTGGGCGAAGGTCAGCCCCAGCATTTT

clone size: NA
J gene: TRBJ2-5
D gene: NA
V gene: TRBV5-1
CDR3 protein: CASSLPGAQETQYF
CDR3 DNA: TGCGCCAGCAGCTTGCCGGGGGCCCAAGAGACCCAGTACTTC

clone size: NA
J gene: TRBJ1-1
D gene: TRBD1
V gene: TRBV7-9
CDR3 protein: CASSLIQGANTEAFF
CDR3 DNA: TGTGCCAGCAGCTTAATTCAGGGGGCGAACACTGAAGCTTTCTTT

clone size: NA
J gene: TRBJ1-5
D gene: NA
V gene: TRBV10-3
CDR3 protein: CAISESQTTNQPQHF
CDR3 DNA: TGTGCCATCAGTGAGTCCCAGACGACCAATCAGCCCCAGCATTTT

clone size: once
J gene: TRBJ1-5
D gene: TRBD1
V gene: TRBV6-5
CDR3 protein: CASSSTDRVNQPQHF
CDR3 DNA: TGTGCCAGCAGTTCCACAGACAGGGTCAATCAGCCCCAGCATTTT

clone size: NA
J gene: TRBJ2-2
D gene: NA
V gene: TRBV18
CDR3 protein: CASSPKGGEPNTGELFF
CDR3 DNA: TGTGCCAGCTCGCCGAAGGGCGGGGAGCCGAACACCGGGGAGCTGTTTTTT

clone size: NA
J gene: TRBJ1-4
D gene: NA
V gene: TRBV4-1
CDR3 protein: CASSQQPEKLFF
CDR3 DNA: TGCGCCAGCAGCCAGCAACCTGAAAAACTGTTTTTT

clone size: NA
J gene: TRBJ1-3
D gene: NA
V gene: TRBV28
CDR3 protein: CASSWAAVTSGNTIYF
CDR3 DNA: TGTGCCAGCAGCTGGGCAGCGGTGACCTCTGGAAACACCATATATTTT

clone size: NA
J gene: TRBJ1-2
D gene: TRBD1
V gene: TRBV18
CDR3 protein: CASSPRQGSGYGYTF
CDR3 DNA: TGTGCCAGCTCACCAAGACAGGGGAGTGGCTATGGCTACACCTTC

clone size: NA
J gene: TRBJ2-2
D gene: NA
V gene: TRBV19
CDR3 protein: CASSTGRNTGELFF
CDR3 DNA: TGTGCCAGTAGTACAGGGAGAAACACCGGGGAGCTGTTTTTT

clone size: NA
J gene: TRBJ2-3
D gene: TRBD2
V gene: TRBV6-1
CDR3 protein: CASGGRASGANTDTQYF
CDR3 DNA: TGTGCCAGCGGTGGTAGGGCTAGCGGGGCGAACACAGATACGCAGTATTTT

clone size: NA
J gene: TRBJ1-1
D gene: NA
V gene: TRBV5-1
CDR3 protein: CASSLDSLNTEAFF
CDR3 DNA: TGCGCCAGCAGCTTGGACAGCTTGAACACTGAAGCTTTCTTT

clone size: once
J gene: TRBJ1-1
D gene: NA
V gene: TRBV4-1
CDR3 protein: CASSQVQTFGAFF
CDR3 DNA: TGCGCCAGCAGCCAAGTGCAGACTTTTGGGGCTTTCTTT